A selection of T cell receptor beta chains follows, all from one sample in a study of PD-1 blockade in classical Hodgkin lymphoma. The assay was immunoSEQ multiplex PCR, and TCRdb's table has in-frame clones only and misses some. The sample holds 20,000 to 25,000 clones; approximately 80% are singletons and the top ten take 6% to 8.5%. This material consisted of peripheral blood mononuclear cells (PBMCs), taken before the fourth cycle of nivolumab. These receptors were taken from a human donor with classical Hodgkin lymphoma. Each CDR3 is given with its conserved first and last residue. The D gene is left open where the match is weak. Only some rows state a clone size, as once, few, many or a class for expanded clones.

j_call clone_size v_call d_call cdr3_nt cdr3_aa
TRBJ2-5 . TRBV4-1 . TGCGCCAGCAGCCAAGAAGAGGGGTTAGGCAGAGAGACCCAGTACTTC CASSQEEGLGRETQYF
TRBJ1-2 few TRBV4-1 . TGCGCCAGCAGCCCCGGCTTTACAGGGCCCTATGGCTACACCTTC CASSPGFTGPYGYTF
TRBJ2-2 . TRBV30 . TGTGCCTGGGGGGCAGGGATGGGGACCGGGGAGCTGTTTTTT CAWGAGMGTGELFF
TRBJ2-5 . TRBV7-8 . TGTGCCAGCAGCTTAGTCCCCCAGGGAGAGACCCAGTACTTC CASSLVPQGETQYF
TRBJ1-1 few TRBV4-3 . TGCGCCAGCAGCCAAGGAGATTGGAGAGAAGCTTTCTTT CASSQGDWREAFF
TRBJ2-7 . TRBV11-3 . TGTGCCAGCAGCTTAGCCGGTTACGAGCAGTACTTC CASSLAGYEQYF
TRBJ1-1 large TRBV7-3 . TGTGCCAGCAGCTTAAACAGCCACACTGAAGCTTTCTTT CASSLNSHTEAFF
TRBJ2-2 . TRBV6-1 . TGTGCCAGCAGGCATGGGGGCACCGGGGAGCTGTTTTTT CASRHGGTGELFF
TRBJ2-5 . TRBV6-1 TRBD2 TGTGCCAGCAGTGAACAGGGACTAGCGAGTCGAGAGACCCAGTACTTC CASSEQGLASRETQYF
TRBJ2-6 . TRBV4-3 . TGCGCCAGCAGCCAATCGACAGCTACCTCTGGGGCCAACGTCCTGACTTTC CASSQSTATSGANVLTF
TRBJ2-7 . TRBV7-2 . TGTGCCAGCAGCTTAGCGCTACAGGTGGATGGTCCCTACGAGCAGTACTTC CASSLALQVDGPYEQYF
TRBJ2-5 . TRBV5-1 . TGCGCCAGCAGCTTAACTATAGCGCTCTTACCCCAAGAGACCCAGTACTTC CASSLTIALLPQETQYF
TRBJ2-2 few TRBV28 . TGTGCCAGCAGTTTAATTGGAACCGGGGAGCTGTTTTTT CASSLIGTGELFF
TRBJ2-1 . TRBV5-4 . TGTGCCAGCAGCCCCCCCATAATGTCCTACAATGAGCAGTTCTTC CASSPPIMSYNEQFF
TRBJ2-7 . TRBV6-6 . TGTGCCAGCACCATCAATCGGGGTCCCTACTACGAGCAGTACTTC CASTINRGPYYEQYF